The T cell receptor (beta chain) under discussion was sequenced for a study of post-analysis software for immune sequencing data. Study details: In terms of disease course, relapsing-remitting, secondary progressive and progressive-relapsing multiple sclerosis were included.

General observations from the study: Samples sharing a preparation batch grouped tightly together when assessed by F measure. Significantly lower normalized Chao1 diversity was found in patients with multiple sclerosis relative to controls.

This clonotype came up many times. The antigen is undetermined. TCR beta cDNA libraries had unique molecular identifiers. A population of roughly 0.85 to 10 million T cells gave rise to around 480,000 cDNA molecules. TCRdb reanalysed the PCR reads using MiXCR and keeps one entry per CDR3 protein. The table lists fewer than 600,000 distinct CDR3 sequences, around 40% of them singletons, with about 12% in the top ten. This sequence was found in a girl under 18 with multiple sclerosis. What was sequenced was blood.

CDR3 loop: CSARNPAGGPWEQYF. The CDR3 nucleotides are TGCAGTGCTAGAAACCCAGCGGGAGGACCTTGGGAGCAGTACTTC. The chain has TRBV20-1 and TRBJ2-5; 9 bases align to TRBD2. Germline CDR1 reads DFQATT; CDR2 reads SNEGSKA (reference sequence). J was trimmed by 11 bases and V by 2 bases; bases with no gene match: 15. The length of the CDR3 is 15 residues.